The 9 T cell receptor beta chains given below trace back to one sample, sequenced in a study of identical twins. TCRdb reanalysed the 5' RACE reads using MiXCR and keeps one entry per CDR3 protein. The data contain hundreds of thousands of distinct CDR3 sequences, 9% to 15% of them singletons. The same specimen was also included in a second study, on yellow fever vaccine responses in identical twins.

What was sequenced was PBMCs. Receptors originate from a woman under 30 in good health.

A word on this clonotype: One end of the junction is discordant with germline, which a read error may explain. The V gene is TRBV6-9, the J gene TRBJ2-7; D gene uncertain. The CDR3 covers 15 residues. Per germline, CDR1 MNHGY and CDR2 SVAAGI. CDR3 sequence: CTSSSPGRTAYEQYF. CDR3 DNA sequence: TGTACCAGCAGTTCTCCAGGACGGACGGCCTACGAGCAGTACTTC.

In its sample, this clonotype was seen a few times. CDR3 nucleotide sequence: TGTGCCAGCAGCCACGACAGGGGACACCGTGAGGATGAGCAGTTCTTC. This codes for CASSHDRGHREDEQFF. The chain couples TRBV12-3 or TRBV12-4 to TRBJ2-1, with 8 positions matching TRBD1. V trimming: 6 bases; J trimming: 8 bases; junction bases outside the gene matches: 15. The CDR3 spans 16 residues.

This chain joins TRBV6-1 and TRBJ2-4, with 9 bases lining up with TRBD1. The length of the CDR3 is 16 residues. J lost 8 bases, V lost 2 bases, and 10 bases had no gene match. Germline V gene data show CDR1 as MNHNS and CDR2 as SASEGT. CDR3 protein: CASSEYPPQGAYIQYF. DNA of the CDR3: TGTGCCAGCAGTGAATATCCCCCACAGGGGGCTTACATTCAGTACTTC.

In this sample, this clonotype turned up a few times. V gene TRBV6-1 combines with J gene TRBJ1-5, with 7 bases lining up with TRBD1. Trimming took 5 bases from V and 1 from J; bases not matched to a gene: 8. Germline CDR1 is MNHNS and CDR2 is SASEGT. The CDR3 covers 16 residues. In DNA, the CDR3 is TGTGCCAGCAGTCGGGACAGAACTATCAGCAATCAGCCCCAGCATTTT. Its translation: CASSRDRTISNQPQHF.

This clonotype has just a few counts. V and J are TRBV29-1 and TRBJ2-7, with 12 bases identical to TRBD1. The CDR3 contains 11 residues. The germline CDR1 and CDR2 sequences are SQVTM and ANQGSEA. The CDR3 reads CTPGQGAEQYF. The DNA for the CDR3 is TGCACACCGGGACAGGGGGCCGAGCAGTACTTC.

This clonotype was detected only a few times. The chain links TRBV10-3 to TRBJ1-2, with TRBD1 as a possible D gene (6 bases). Germline V gives CDR1 ENHRY, CDR2 SYGVKD. V was pared by 7 bases and J by 6 bases, with 18 bases between. The CDR3 is made up of 14 amino acids. CDR3 nucleotides: TGTGCCATCACAGGTCGGGGGCCTCGGGATGGCTACACCTTC. It encodes CAITGRGPRDGYTF.

This clonotype was picked up a small number of times. The chain couples TRBV5-1 to TRBJ2-1; 7 bases fit TRBD1. The CDR3 has 13 residues. V was clipped by 4 bases and J by 8 bases; unmatched bases: 6. Germline CDR1 is SGHRS and CDR2 is YFSETQ. The CDR3 loop is CASSPEGADEQFF. In DNA, the CDR3 is TGCGCCAGCAGCCCCGAGGGGGCGGATGAGCAGTTCTTC. The full variable domain, completed using reference TRBV5-1 and TRBJ2-1, is KAGVTQTPRYLIKTRGQQVTLSCSPISGHRSVSWYQQTPGQGLQFLFEYFSETQRNKGNFPGRFSGRQFSNSRSEMNVSTLELGDSALYLCASSPEGADEQFFGPGTRLTVL.

The sample holds a few counts of this clonotype. The CDR3 bases are TGTGCCAGCCGATCTCCTATAGCGGGAGGGAACACCGGGGAGCTGTTTTTT. This sequence encodes CASRSPIAGGNTGELFF. V and J are TRBV6-1 and TRBJ2-2, with TRBD2 matching 10 bases. After removal of 8 bases from V and 1 base from J, the junction contained 10 bases not matched to a gene. The CDR3 consists of 17 residues. CDR1 MNHNS and CDR2 SASEGT come from the germline V gene.

The gene calls are TRBV20-1 and TRBJ2-7, with TRBD2 identical over 8 bases. Germline V gene sequence: CDR1 DFQATT, CDR2 SNEGSKA (reference sequence). The CDR3 length is 15 residues. V gave up 6 bases and J gave up 0 bases; unmatched junction bases: 10. Here the CDR3 DNA reads TGCAGTGCAACTCTCTCCGGGAGGGCCTCCTACGAGCAGTACTTC. Translated: CSATLSGRASYEQYF.